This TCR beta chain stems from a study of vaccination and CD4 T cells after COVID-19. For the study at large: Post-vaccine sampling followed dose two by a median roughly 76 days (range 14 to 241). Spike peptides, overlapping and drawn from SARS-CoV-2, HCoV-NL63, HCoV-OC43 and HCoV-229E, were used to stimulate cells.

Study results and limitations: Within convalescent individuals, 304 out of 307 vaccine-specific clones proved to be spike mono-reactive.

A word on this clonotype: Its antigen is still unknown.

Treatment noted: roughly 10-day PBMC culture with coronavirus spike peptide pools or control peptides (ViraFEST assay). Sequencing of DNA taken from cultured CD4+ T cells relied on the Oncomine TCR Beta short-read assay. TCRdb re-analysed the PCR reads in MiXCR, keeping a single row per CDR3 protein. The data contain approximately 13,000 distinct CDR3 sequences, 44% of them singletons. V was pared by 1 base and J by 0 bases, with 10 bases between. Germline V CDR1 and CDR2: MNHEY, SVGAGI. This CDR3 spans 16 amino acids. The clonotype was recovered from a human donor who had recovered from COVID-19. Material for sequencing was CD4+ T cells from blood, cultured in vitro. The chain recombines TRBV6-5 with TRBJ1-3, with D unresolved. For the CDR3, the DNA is TGTGCCAGCAGTTACTACCCGCCGGGCTCTGGAAACACCATATATTTT. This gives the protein CASSYYPPGSGNTIYF.